This T cell receptor beta chain stems from a study of siplizumab effects on memory and regulatory T cells. Clones were sequenced by immunoSEQ multiplex PCR, and TCRdb holds only the in-frame ones, with some missing. Of roughly 60,000 clones detected, around 96% appear once; the ten largest clones hold around 0.086%. CDR3 size: 13 residues. Trimming pared 4 bases from V and 4 bases from J, leaving 10 bases between. Germline CDR1 and CDR2: SGHNT and YYREEE (reference sequence). Points from the study as a whole: Proliferating Tregs' suppressive function in siplizumab cultures went unconfirmed.

This clone was seen only once. The antigen remains unidentified. Donor pairs, a few in total, had unstimulated naive, memory, effector memory and TEMRA subsets sequenced. The J gene is TRBJ2-3, the V gene TRBV5-4; D may correspond to TRBD1 or TRBD2 (6 bases each). The sequenced material came from naive CD8+ T cells sorted from blood. The TCR comes from a human donor in good health. Written as DNA, the CDR3 is TGTGCCAGCAGCCCAGGGGAGGCAGATACGCAGTATTTT. It yields the protein CASSPGEADTQYF.